The text below deals with one TCR beta chain. What it recognizes is unknown. The sample belongs to a study of vaccination and CD4 T cells after COVID-19. Treatment in this sample: roughly 10-day PBMC culture with coronavirus spike peptide pools or control peptides (ViraFEST assay). With the Oncomine TCR Beta short-read assay, DNA from cultured CD4+ T cells was sequenced. TCRdb re-called the PCR reads with MiXCR, one entry per CDR3 protein. Of roughly 13,000 distinct CDR3 sequences listed, over 40% are singletons. The sample was CD4+ T cells from blood, cultured in vitro. This clonotype originated in a human donor who had recovered from COVID-19.

The DNA for the CDR3 is TGTGCCAGTAGTATCGATCAGGGTGGCAATCAGCCCCAGCATTTT. Translation: CASSIDQGGNQPQHF. V and J are TRBV19 and TRBJ1-5; D possibly corresponds to TRBD1 (5 bases). The V and J ends lost 3 bases and 2 bases respectively, with 11 bases between them. The germline gives CDR1 LNHDA, CDR2 SQIVND (reference sequence). CDR3 size: 15 residues.